This T cell receptor (beta chain) was documented in a study of blood T cell repertoires in COVID-19. Produced via immunoSEQ multiplex PCR; TCRdb's table is partial and in-frame only. The top ten hold 4.2% of the sample, which has more than 200,000 clones, around 80% seen once. The sequenced sample consisted of peripheral blood. This sequence originates from a man in his 60s with acute or convalescent COVID-19.

CDR3 DNA: TGTGCCAGCAGCTTAGAACGACTAGCGGGAGTCCTTGCCCCCACGCAGTATTTT. Protein sequence: CASSLERLAGVLAPTQYF. The chain uses TRBV7-9 and TRBJ2-3; 12 nucleotides agree with TRBD2. Losses at the gene ends were 1 base for V and 9 bases for J; bases not matched to a gene: 14. Germline loops: CDR1 SEHNR, CDR2 FQNEAQ (reference sequence). CDR3 size: 18 residues.